The 17 T cell receptor beta chains below were found in one sample sequenced in a study of blood T cell repertoires in COVID-19. The assay was immunoSEQ multiplex PCR, and TCRdb's table has in-frame clones only and misses some. The table includes about 260,000 clones, 86% detected once. The sequenced material came from peripheral blood. The receptors originated from a man younger than 40 with active or convalescent COVID-19.

The rearrangement links TRBV27 to TRBJ1-5, with a tentative D call TRBD1 (6 bases). The length of the CDR3 is 13 residues. Germline loops: CDR1 MNHEY, CDR2 SMNVEV (reference sequence). The V end lost 5 bases, the J end lost 1 base, and 6 bases lay between the germline ends. CDR3 sequence: CASSGGSNQPQHF. For the CDR3, the DNA is TGTGCCAGCAGTGGGGGCAGCAATCAGCCCCAGCATTTT.

This rearrangement joins TRBV27 to TRBJ2-3; TRBD1 agrees at 8 bases. Germline assignment: CDR1 MNHEY and CDR2 SMNVEV (reference sequence). J lost 1 base, V lost 8 bases, and 8 bases had no gene match. This CDR3 spans 15 amino acids. In nucleotides, the CDR3 is TGTGCCAGCCGGACAGGGCGTTTGGGCACAGATACGCAGTATTTT. It encodes CASRTGRLGTDTQYF.

V and J are TRBV5-4 and TRBJ2-7; D possibly corresponds to TRBD2 (5 bases). The CDR3 is made up of 14 amino acids. Germline V CDR1 and CDR2: SGHNT, YYREEE (reference sequence). The V end lost 4 bases, the J end lost 0 bases, and 11 bases lay between the germline ends. CDR3 coding DNA: TGTGCCAGCAGCCCGTTTGGGAGCTCCTACGAGCAGTACTTC. Translation: CASSPFGSSYEQYF.

This chain links TRBV5-6 with TRBJ1-1; D possibly corresponds to TRBD1 (5 bases). The CDR3 spans 13 residues. V was shortened by 5 bases and J by 1 base, with 9 bases between the two germline ends. Germline V gene lookup returns CDR1 SGHDT and CDR2 YYEEEE. DNA for the CDR3: TGTGCCAGCAGGACCACAGGGAACACTGAAGCTTTCTTT. This codes for CASRTTGNTEAFF.

The genes are TRBV7-2 and TRBJ2-7; 10 bases map to TRBD2. Germline-derived CDR1 and CDR2 are SGHTA and FQGNSA. This CDR3 has 14 residues. Losses at the gene ends were 4 bases for V and 10 bases for J; bases not matched to a gene: 10. Here the CDR3 DNA reads TGTGCCAGCAGCTGGACTAGCGGAAGACAAAAACAGTACTTC. Protein sequence: CASSWTSGRQKQYF.

V is TRBV10-3 and J is TRBJ2-2; maybe TRBD2 (5 bases). Germline lookup yields CDR1 ENHRY and CDR2 SYGVKD. With 0 bases removed from V and 10 bases from J, the gap between germline ends came to 15 bases. The CDR3 sequence is 15 residues long. This chain's CDR3 is CAISESSTGLQELFF. The CDR3 region has the DNA TGTGCCATCAGTGAGTCCTCGACGGGGTTGCAGGAGCTGTTTTTT.

The gene calls are TRBV30 and TRBJ1-4; D unclear. The germline V gene encodes CDR1 GTSNPN and CDR2 SVGIG (reference sequence). This CDR3 comprises 13 residues. The V end lost 4 bases, the J end lost 8 bases, and 14 bases lay between the germline ends. This CDR3 reads CAWTRGDYEKLFF. For the CDR3, the DNA is TGTGCCTGGACTCGGGGAGACTACGAAAAACTGTTTTTT.

The chain combines TRBV9 with TRBJ2-1; 8 bases are a match to TRBD2. Trimming at V came to 4 bases and at J to 5 bases, leaving 8 bases not matched to a gene. CDR3 length: 15 residues. Germline loops: CDR1 SGDLS, CDR2 YYNGEE. CDR3 sequence: CASSLMPGGHNEQFF. The DNA of the CDR3 is TGTGCCAGCAGCCTGATGCCGGGGGGGCACAATGAGCAGTTCTTC. Full variable domain (missing parts from reference TRBV9 and TRBJ2-1): DSGVTQTPKHLITATGQRVTLRCSPRSGDLSVYWYQQSLDQGLQFLIQYYNGEERAKGNILERFSAQQFPDLHSELNLSSLELGDSALYFCASSLMPGGHNEQFFGPGTRLTVL.

The DNA for the CDR3 is TGTGCCAGCAGCCCCGACCCGACAGGGATTGATGGCTACACCTTC. Protein: CASSPDPTGIDGYTF. The chain carries TRBV14 and TRBJ1-2; 7 bases agree with TRBD1. CDR1 and CDR2 (germline): SGHDN, FVKESK. The J segment lost 6 bases and the V segment lost 4 bases, leaving 11 bases of the junction unmatched. CDR3 length equals 15 residues.

The chain carries TRBV7-9 and TRBJ2-3; possibly TRBD2 for D (6 bases). Trimming shortened V by 5 bases and J by 0 bases, and 12 bases separated the two germline ends. The CDR3 spans 15 residues. Germline lookup yields CDR1 SEHNR and CDR2 FQNEAQ (reference sequence). The DNA for the CDR3 is TGTGCCAGCAGCCTCGTTCTAGCGAGCACAGATACGCAGTATTTT. Amino acid sequence: CASSLVLASTDTQYF.

The rearrangement uses TRBV7-3 and TRBJ2-1; maybe TRBD2 (6 bases). CDR1 is SGHTA and CDR2 is FQGTGA in the germline V gene. Trimming stripped 1 base from V and 7 bases from J, with 11 bases between. The CDR3 covers 14 residues. CDR3 residues: CASSLSTGTNEQFF. The CDR3 nucleotides read TGTGCCAGCAGCTTAAGTACCGGGACTAATGAGCAGTTCTTC.

The CDR3 protein is CAWKPTGYNSPLHF. The CDR3 DNA is TGTGCCTGGAAACCGACAGGATATAATTCACCCCTCCACTTT. The J gene is TRBJ1-6, the V gene TRBV30; D is possibly TRBD1 (6 bases). The CDR3 is made up of 14 amino acids. V was shortened by 4 bases and J by 4 bases, with 11 bases between the two germline ends. Germline CDR1 is GTSNPN and CDR2 is SVGIG (reference sequence).

In nucleotides, the CDR3 is TGTGCCAGCCGAAAGACAGGGTTGAACAATCAGCCCCAGCATTTT. It codes for CASRKTGLNNQPQHF. The J gene is TRBJ1-5, the V gene TRBV12-1; TRBD1, as called in the table, went unchecked against the DNA. TRBV12-1 corresponds to a pseudogene. CDR3 length: 15 amino acids.

The chain has TRBV11-3 and TRBJ2-2, with 7 bases lining up with TRBD1. The CDR3 spans 14 residues. The germline CDR1 and CDR2 sequences are SGHNT and YENEEA. V was pared by 5 bases and J by 5 bases, with 5 bases of the junction left unmatched. The CDR3 DNA reads TGTGCCAGCAGCCTGACAGGGAGTACCGGGGAGCTGTTTTTT. This sequence encodes CASSLTGSTGELFF.

The chain links TRBV5-4 to TRBJ1-2, with TRBD1 identical over 7 bases. Germline assignment: CDR1 SGHNT and CDR2 YYREEE (reference sequence). CDR3 length: 14 amino acids. V shed 3 bases and J 6 bases; nucleotides not matched to a gene: 8. CDR3 sequence: CASSWTGTSDGYTF. CDR3 nucleotides: TGTGCCAGCAGCTGGACAGGTACCAGCGATGGCTACACCTTC.

The chain links TRBV18 to TRBJ2-1; 10 bases match TRBD2. CDR3 length equals 15 residues. V dropped 3 bases and J dropped 8; count of bases not matched to a gene: 7. CDR1 and CDR2 (germline): KGHSH, LQKENI. CDR3 nucleotides: TGTGCCAGCTCACCGAGCGGGGGGGCCCGCGATGAGCAGTTCTTC. Translated, it gives CASSPSGGARDEQFF.

This chain links TRBV18 with TRBJ1-6; maybe TRBD1 (6 bases). The germline V and J ends were trimmed by 0 bases and 7 bases, with 10 bases remaining between them. The CDR3 runs 15 residues. The V gene's germline CDR1 is KGHSH and CDR2 LQKENI. CDR3 sequence: CASSPPAGVNSPLHF. For the CDR3, the DNA is TGTGCCAGCTCACCACCGGCAGGGGTCAATTCACCCCTCCACTTT. The whole variable domain, remainder taken from reference TRBV18 and TRBJ1-6, is NAGVMQNPRHLVRRRGQEARLRCSPMKGHSHVYWYRQLPEEGLKFMVYLQKENIIDESGMPKERFSAEFPKEGPSILRIQQVVRGDSAAYFCASSPPAGVNSPLHFGNGTRLTVT.